Listed below are T cell receptor beta chains from one sample, sequenced in a study of PD-L1 blockade in urothelial cancer. This table comes from immunoSEQ multiplex PCR, and its TCRdb copy is limited to in-frame clones, with some not included. The table has around 100,000 clones, around 91% seen once; the top ten hold around 1.5%. The input for sequencing was PBMCs, taken around atezolizumab (anti-PD-L1) treatment. Receptor source: a man aged 55 to 70 with urothelial cancer. Both conserved end residues are part of each CDR3. Fields, in order: CDR3 length, clone size, J gene, D gene, V gene, CDR3 DNA, CDR3 protein. D genes are given only for firm matches. The size field is filled for only some rows; it gives once, few, many or a size class.

15 | once | TRBJ2-1 | TRBD1 | TRBV9 | TGTGCCAGCTCAAGTTCCGGGACAGTTAACAATGAGCAGTTCTTC | CASSSSGTVNNEQFF
16 | . | TRBJ2-1 | . | TRBV14 | TGTGCCAGCAGCCACCAGCCTCCTAGCTCCTACAATGAGCAGTTCTTC | CASSHQPPSSYNEQFF
16 | . | TRBJ1-6 | TRBD1 | TRBV30 | TGTGCCTGGAGTCGAAAGGACAGGTGGAATAATTCACCCCTCCACTTT | CAWSRKDRWNNSPLHF
15 | . | TRBJ2-2 | TRBD2 | TRBV6-5 | TGTGCCAGCACATCTTGGACTAGCGACACCGGGGAGCTGTTTTTT | CASTSWTSDTGELFF
18 | . | TRBJ1-4 | . | TRBV28 | TGTGCCAGCAGTTTCTACCGTGCAGGGCAAACAACTAATGAAAAACTGTTTTTT | CASSFYRAGQTTNEKLFF
14 | . | TRBJ1-2 | . | TRBV7-9 | TGTGCCAGCAGCTTAGATTTCGGGGACTATGGCTACACCTTC | CASSLDFGDYGYTF
14 | . | TRBJ2-7 | TRBD2 | TRBV27 | TGTGCCAGCAGTTTTGTAGCGGGATCCTACGAGCAGTACTTC | CASSFVAGSYEQYF
16 | . | TRBJ1-1 | . | TRBV7-8 | TGTGCCAGCAGCTTAGCGTACCGACAGACAAACACTGAAGCTTTCTTT | CASSLAYRQTNTEAFF
14 | . | TRBJ1-3 | . | TRBV6-5 | TGTGCCAGCAAACCCCACACCAGGAGGGACACCATATATTTT | CASKPHTRRDTIYF
12 | . | TRBJ2-3 | . | TRBV29-1 | TGCAGCGTTGAACAGGGGTCAGATACGCAGTATTTT | CSVEQGSDTQYF
11 | few | TRBJ2-1 | . | TRBV29-1 | TGCAGCGTTGGAACGGGGGAAGAGCAGTTCTTC | CSVGTGEEQFF
13 | . | TRBJ2-3 | TRBD1 | TRBV6-1 | TGTGCCGCTGTACTCAGGGGGACAGATACGCAGTATTTT | CAAVLRGTDTQYF
14 | . | TRBJ2-2 | . | TRBV18 | TGTGCCAGCTCCCGGGGGACTCAAACCGGGGAGCTGTTTTTT | CASSRGTQTGELFF
13 | . | TRBJ1-1 | TRBD1 | TRBV5-1 | TGCGCCAGCAAAAACCCAGGGGGCACTGAAGCTTTCTTT | CASKNPGGTEAFF
13 | . | TRBJ2-7 | TRBD2 | TRBV30 | TGTGCCTGGAGCCCGGGGGGTACCTACGAGCAGTACTTC | CAWSPGGTYEQYF
13 | . | TRBJ1-6 | . | TRBV29-1 | TGCAGCGTTGGGGACTCCGGGCATTCACCCCTCCACTTT | CSVGDSGHSPLHF
14 | . | TRBJ2-1 | . | TRBV28 | TGTGCCAGCATCGGGTGGCCCGACTACAATGAGCAGTTCTTC | CASIGWPDYNEQFF
14 | . | TRBJ1-3 | . | TRBV5-4 | TGTGCCAGCAGCTTGGGGTCAGGGGGAAACACCATATATTTT | CASSLGSGGNTIYF
13 | . | TRBJ1-5 | . | TRBV5-1 | TGCGCCAGCAGCCAACAGGGAAATCAGCCCCAGCATTTT | CASSQQGNQPQHF
15 | . | TRBJ1-5 | TRBD1 | TRBV6-1 | TGTGCCAGCAGGACAGGGGCGTCGAGCAATCAGCCCCAGCATTTT | CASRTGASSNQPQHF
17 | . | TRBJ2-3 | TRBD2 | TRBV4-1 | TGCGCCAGCAGCCGGGGCGGGGGGGCCTTTAGCACAGATACGCAGTATTTT | CASSRGGGAFSTDTQYF
15 | . | TRBJ2-1 | TRBD2 | TRBV7-3 | TGTGCCAGCAGCCTCAGGACTAGCGGTACCACTGAGCAGTTCTTC | CASSLRTSGTTEQFF
14 | . | TRBJ2-7 | TRBD2 | TRBV5-1 | TGCGCCAGCAGGGTAACTAGCGGCTCCTACGAGCAGTACTTC | CASRVTSGSYEQYF
15 | . | TRBJ2-5 | TRBD2 | TRBV28 | TGTGCCAGCAGTTCCCGTAGCGGGATAGCGGAGACCCAGTACTTC | CASSSRSGIAETQYF
15 | . | TRBJ1-3 | . | TRBV21-1 | TGTGCCAGCAGCAAAGGACAGTGCTCTGGAAACACCATATATTTT | CASSKGQCSGNTIYF
16 | . | TRBJ2-1 | TRBD1 | TRBV5-1 | TGCGCCAGCAGCGGATCCGGGACAGGGGGCTACAATGAGCAGTTCTTC | CASSGSGTGGYNEQFF
13 | . | TRBJ1-1 | . | TRBV6-1 | TGTGCCAGCAGTGTGAAGAGTAACACTGAAGCTTTCTTT | CASSVKSNTEAFF
15 | . | TRBJ2-5 | . | TRBV4-1 | TGCGCCAGCAGCCAAGATGGACAACCCCAAGAGACCCAGTACTTC | CASSQDGQPQETQYF
14 | . | TRBJ2-3 | . | TRBV7-9 | TGTGCCAGCAGCTTGGCCCCACCTCCTTTGGCGCAGTATTTT | CASSLAPPPLAQYF
14 | . | TRBJ1-4 | TRBD1 | TRBV7-2 | TGTGCCAGCAGCTTTAACAGGGGCGGTGAAAAACTGTTTTTT | CASSFNRGGEKLFF
13 | . | TRBJ2-7 | . | TRBV2 | TGTGCCAGCACTGGGGGACTTCTCTACGAGCAGTACTTC | CASTGGLLYEQYF
14 | . | TRBJ2-5 | TRBD2 | TRBV9 | TGTGCCAGCAGCGTAGATCGGGGGGGAGAGACCCAGTACTTC | CASSVDRGGETQYF
16 | . | TRBJ1-3 | . | TRBV6-1 | TGTGCCAGCAGTGACAGGGGACGAGTCCCTGGAAACACCATATATTTT | CASSDRGRVPGNTIYF
14 | once | TRBJ2-1 | . | TRBV2 | TGTGCCACCCTTCCCCACTCCCTAGGGGATGAGCAGTTCTTC | CATLPHSLGDEQFF
16 | . | TRBJ2-5 | TRBD1 | TRBV9 | TGTGCCAGCAGCGTAGTCGAACAGGGGGCGCGGGGGACCCAGTACTTC | CASSVVEQGARGTQYF
15 | . | TRBJ2-7 | TRBD2 | TRBV7-2 | TGTGCCAGCAGCTTAATCGCGACTAGCCTCCACGAGCAGTACTTC | CASSLIATSLHEQYF
17 | few | TRBJ1-2 | . | TRBV7-2 | TGTGCCAGCAGCCCACAGGCGACAACGTTTCTTGACTATGGCTACACCTTC | CASSPQATTFLDYGYTF
16 | . | TRBJ1-2 | TRBD1 | TRBV28 | TGTGCCAGCAGCTGGGGGACAGGGCCGGCTAACTATGGCTACACCTTC | CASSWGTGPANYGYTF
15 | . | TRBJ2-5 | TRBD2 | TRBV25-1 | TGTGCCAGCAGCATCGGGGGGGCCCGGCAGGAGACCCAGTACTTC | CASSIGGARQETQYF
16 | once | TRBJ1-4 | . | TRBV10-3 | TGTGCCACCAGCGACATGTCAGGGGCTCCTAATGAAAAACTGTTTTTT | CATSDMSGAPNEKLFF
12 | . | TRBJ1-2 | . | TRBV7-2 | TGTGCCAGCAGCTTAGGCGTAGTTGGCTACACCTTC | CASSLGVVGYTF
12 | . | TRBJ2-7 | . | TRBV29-1 | TGCAGCGTTGTCGTCCGGGGCTACGAGCAGTACTTC | CSVVVRGYEQYF
14 | . | TRBJ2-3 | TRBD2 | TRBV6-6 | TGTGCCAGCATTGCGGGACTAGGCGTAGGTACGCAGTATTTT | CASIAGLGVGTQYF
15 | . | TRBJ2-5 | . | TRBV6-1 | TGTGCCAGCAGTGAAATGGAGGGGGCGCGAGAGACCCAGTACTTC | CASSEMEGARETQYF
16 | . | TRBJ1-2 | TRBD1 | TRBV5-6 | TGTGCCAGCAGCCCCCAGACAGGGAATACCCCCTATGGCTACACCTTC | CASSPQTGNTPYGYTF